These 30 T cell receptor beta chains share one sample of origin, sequenced in a study of CD8+ T cells in alopecia areata. The treatment is: oral pan-JAK inhibitor, 5-10 mg twice daily. RNA was isolated and reverse transcribed to cDNA, the sequencing template. Using immunoSEQ multiplex PCR, the repertoire was profiled, and TCRdb retains in-frame clones only, with some absent. The sample records fewer than 250,000 clones, about 40% being singletons. Source: CD4+ T cells sorted from blood, taken at approximately week 37, from a patient treated with tofacitinib. The receptors were gathered from a human donor with alopecia areata.

This clone was seen a few times. The J gene is TRBJ1-4, the V gene TRBV7-8, with 10 bases fitting TRBD1. Unmatched junction bases numbered 7, after V lost 5 bases and J lost 7 bases. The CDR3 totals 15 residues. Germline CDR1 and CDR2: SGHVS and FQNEAQ. The DNA of the CDR3 is TGTGCCAGCAGCCCCGTACGGACAGGGGGTGAAAAACTGTTTTTT. It specifies CASSPVRTGGEKLFF.

On this clone: Other DNA sequences within the sample encode an identical CDR3. This sequence joins TRBV18 and TRBJ1-1; D call uncertain. The CDR3 length is 12 residues. CDR1 and CDR2 (germline): KGHSH, LQKENI. Trimming stripped 6 bases from V and 5 bases from J, with 10 bases between. The CDR3 nucleotides are TGTGCCAGCTCTACAAAAGGGACTGAAGCTTTCTTT. This translates into CASSTKGTEAFF.

This clone showed up just a few times. The CDR3 nucleotides read TGCGCCAGCAGCTGGACACCGAACACTGAAGCTTTCTTT. The encoded protein is CASSWTPNTEAFF. The chain employs TRBV5-1 and TRBJ1-1; TRBD1 might be the D (5 bases). The V end lost 3 bases, the J end lost 1 base, and 7 bases lay between the germline ends. This CDR3 has 13 amino acids. Germline CDR1 reads SGHRS; CDR2 reads YFSETQ. Full variable domain (missing parts from reference TRBV5-1 and TRBJ1-1): KAGVTQTPRYLIKTRGQQVTLSCSPISGHRSVSWYQQTPGQGLQFLFEYFSETQRNKGNFPGRFSGRQFSNSRSEMNVSTLELGDSALYLCASSWTPNTEAFFGQGTRLTVV.

The V call is TRBV7-3, the J call TRBJ2-3, with D perhaps TRBD1 (6 bases). From germline, CDR1 is SGHTA and CDR2 FQGTGA. The V gene lost 2 bases and the J gene lost 1 base, with 7 bases spanning the gap. There are 14 residues in the CDR3. The CDR3, as DNA: TGTGCCAGCAGCTTAGGGGGCCGCACAGATACGCAGTATTTT. Translated: CASSLGGRTDTQYF.

This chain connects TRBV7-9 to TRBJ2-7, with 8 bases aligning to TRBD2. This CDR3 has 16 amino acids. CDR1 is SEHNR and CDR2 is FQNEAQ in the germline V gene (reference sequence). With 0 bases clipped from V and 0 bases from J, the junction kept 4 bases outside the gene matches. The CDR3 region is CASSLAASGSSYEQYF. The CDR3 nucleotides are TGTGCCAGCAGCTTAGCAGCCAGCGGGAGCTCCTACGAGCAGTACTTC.

The chain couples TRBV11-3 to TRBJ2-1; D not resolved. From germline, CDR1 is SGHNT and CDR2 YENEEA. The V gene lost 0 bases and the J gene lost 10 bases, with 10 bases spanning the gap. The CDR3 runs to 13 residues. The CDR3 nucleotides read TGTGCCAGCAGCTTAGAAGAGGAGACCGAGCAGTTCTTC. Encoded protein: CASSLEEETEQFF. The full variable domain, completed using reference TRBV11-3 and TRBJ2-1, is EAGVVQSPRYKIIEKKQPVAFWCNPISGHNTLYWYLQNLGQGPELLIRYENEEAVDDSQLPKDRFSAERLKGVDSTLKIQPAELGDSAVYLCASSLEEETEQFFGPGTRLTVL.

This clone was detected only a few times. The rearrangement links TRBV30 to TRBJ1-3; no definite D call. CDR3 length: 13 residues. CDR1 is GTSNPN and CDR2 is SVGIG in the germline V gene (reference sequence). V lost 3 bases, J lost 0 bases, and 6 bases lay in between. CDR3 loop: CAWRTNSGNTIYF. Written as DNA, the CDR3 is TGTGCCTGGAGAACAAACTCTGGAAACACCATATATTTT.

V and J are TRBV18 and TRBJ2-1; D is undetermined. CDR3 length equals 16 residues. V lost 2 bases, J lost 3 bases, and 14 bases lay in between. Per the germline V gene, CDR1 is KGHSH and CDR2 is LQKENI. The CDR3 DNA reads as TGTGCCAGCTCACCAGGTTCTAGGACCTTCTACAATGAGCAGTTCTTC. Its translation: CASSPGSRTFYNEQFF.

This clone was observed a handful of times. The V gene is TRBV29-1, the J gene TRBJ1-4; D unclear. The CDR3 spans 12 residues. Deletions cut 6 bases from V and 4 bases from J, with 9 bases between. Germline assignment: CDR1 SQVTM and CDR2 ANQGSEA. CDR3 residues: CSVQQSNEKLFF. The CDR3 nucleotides read TGCAGCGTGCAACAGAGTAATGAAAAACTGTTTTTT.

This sequence joins TRBV10-3 and TRBJ2-7; TRBD2 matches at 7 bases. CDR3 length: 15 residues. The germline V gene encodes CDR1 ENHRY and CDR2 SYGVKD. Trimming took 0 bases from V and 4 from J; bases not matched to a gene: 6. The CDR3 is CAISESMRESYEQYF. In DNA, the CDR3 is TGTGCCATCAGTGAGTCGATGCGGGAGTCATACGAGCAGTACTTC.

The chain carries TRBV5-1 and TRBJ2-7; 7 bases map to TRBD1. The CDR3 runs to 14 residues. Germline loops: CDR1 SGHRS, CDR2 YFSETQ. The trim removed 4 bases at V and 3 bases at J, leaving 7 bases unmatched. The DNA for the CDR3 is TGCGCCAGCAGCCCGGGGACAGACCACTACGAGCAGTACTTC. Amino acids: CASSPGTDHYEQYF.

This clone has a handful of counts. The J gene is TRBJ2-1, the V gene TRBV30; D is ambiguous. V lost 8 bases to trimming and J lost 3 bases, with 5 bases between them. This CDR3 is 10 amino acids long. CDR1 is GTSNPN, CDR2 SVGIG, per germline (reference sequence). CDR3 residues: CATDYNEQFF. The CDR3 DNA reads as TGTGCCACGGACTACAATGAGCAGTTCTTC.

Only a few counts were recorded for this clone. The rearrangement joins TRBV14 to TRBJ2-7; 9 bases agree with TRBD1. Looked up from germline, CDR1 is SGHDN and CDR2 is FVKESK. The CDR3 spans 17 residues. V trimming: 4 bases; J trimming: 0 bases; junction bases outside the gene matches: 10. CDR3 region: CASSRSKGQGPSYEQYF. CDR3 coding DNA: TGTGCCAGCAGCCGAAGCAAGGGACAGGGACCCTCCTACGAGCAGTACTTC.

This clone has only a few counts. The rearrangement links TRBV29-1 to TRBJ2-5, with D perhaps matching TRBD1 (6 bases). CDR1 SQVTM and CDR2 ANQGSEA come from the germline V gene. V lost 7 bases and J 0 bases, leaving 12 bases between the germline ends. The CDR3 runs 13 residues. CDR3 region: CSGTGHDQETQYF. The CDR3 DNA reads as TGCAGCGGGACGGGACACGACCAAGAGACCCAGTACTTC.

The chain is built from TRBV29-1 and TRBJ2-1, with 8 bases lining up with TRBD2. The junction had 14 bases not matched to a gene; V was cut back by 1 base and J by 0 bases. CDR3 length: 19 residues. The germline CDR1 and CDR2 sequences are SQVTM and ANQGSEA. The CDR3 sequence: CSVEVEPTYTSGSYNEQFF. CDR3 DNA sequence: TGCAGCGTTGAAGTCGAACCGACTTATACTAGCGGCTCCTACAATGAGCAGTTCTTC.

This clone was counted a few times. J is TRBJ2-7 and V is TRBV2; D may be TRBD2 (7 bases). V lost 4 bases to trimming and J lost 4 bases, with 14 bases between them. Germline lookup yields CDR1 SNHLY and CDR2 FYNNEI. The CDR3 is made up of 14 amino acids. CDR3 in DNA: TGTGCCAGCAGTGTGGTACAGGGAGGGTACGAGCAGTACTTC. This translates into CASSVVQGGYEQYF.

This clone appeared a few times. The rearrangement joins TRBV7-9 to TRBJ2-3, with 7 bases matching TRBD2. The V and J ends lost 9 bases and 1 base, in that order; junction bases with no gene match: 10. Germline V gene lookup returns CDR1 SEHNR and CDR2 FQNEAQ (reference sequence). CDR3 size: 15 residues. Here the CDR3 reads CARGTGGEGTDTQYF. CDR3 coding DNA: TGTGCCAGAGGGACGGGAGGAGAAGGCACAGATACGCAGTATTTT.

V gene TRBV5-4 combines with J gene TRBJ2-4; TRBD2 matches at 11 bases. The germline CDR1 and CDR2 sequences are SGHNT and YYREEE (reference sequence). Trimming took 2 bases from V and 7 from J; bases not matched to a gene: 5. This CDR3 region has 15 residues. The CDR3 DNA sequence: TGTGCCAGCAGCTTTGTGACTAGCGGGACGAACATTCAGTACTTC. Translation: CASSFVTSGTNIQYF.

The CDR3 loop is CSAPAGWGRGYTF. CDR3 nucleotides: TGCAGCGCCCCAGCGGGGTGGGGACGTGGCTACACCTTC. This chain uses TRBV29-1 with TRBJ1-2, with D possibly matching TRBD1 (5 bases). The CDR3 is 13 residues long. CDR1 is SQVTM, CDR2 ANQGSEA, per germline. V lost 7 bases to trimming and J lost 7 bases, with 19 bases between them. Based on the CDR3 plus reference TRBV29-1 and TRBJ1-2, the full variable domain is SAVISQKPSRDICQRGTSLTIQCQVDSQVTMMFWYRQQPGQSLTLIATANQGSEATYESGFVIDKFPISRPNLTFSTLTVSNMSPEDSSIYLCSAPAGWGRGYTFGSGTRLTVV.

The chain carries TRBV29-1 and TRBJ1-1; 7 positions match TRBD1. The germline V gene encodes CDR1 SQVTM and CDR2 ANQGSEA. Trimming at V came to 7 bases and at J to 1 base, leaving 6 bases not matched to a gene. The CDR3 has 13 amino acids. CDR3 sequence (DNA): TGCAGCGCACCGGGACAGACGAACACTGAAGCTTTCTTT. It codes for CSAPGQTNTEAFF.

This clone occurred many times. This chain connects TRBV5-1 to TRBJ2-7; TRBD1 agrees at 9 bases. Germline CDR1 SGHRS, CDR2 YFSETQ. The CDR3 sequence is 13 residues long. Trimming removed 2 bases from V and 6 bases from J; junction bases left unmatched: 3. The CDR3 DNA reads TGCGCCAGCAGCTTTGTGACAGGGGGCGAGCAGTACTTC. Protein product: CASSFVTGGEQYF. Drawing the rest from reference TRBV5-1 and TRBJ2-7, the complete variable domain is KAGVTQTPRYLIKTRGQQVTLSCSPISGHRSVSWYQQTPGQGLQFLFEYFSETQRNKGNFPGRFSGRQFSNSRSEMNVSTLELGDSALYLCASSFVTGGEQYFGPGTRLTVT.

This sequence joins TRBV7-2 and TRBJ2-5; D could derive from TRBD1 or TRBD2 (5 bases each). Germline V gene data show CDR1 as SGHTA and CDR2 as FQGNSA. With 3 bases removed from V and 9 bases from J, the gap between germline ends came to 17 bases. The CDR3 runs 14 residues. In DNA, the CDR3 is TGTGCCAGCAGCTTTGACTACCTAAAGGGGTCCCAGTACTTC. Translation gives CASSFDYLKGSQYF. Filled out from reference TRBV7-2 and TRBJ2-5, the complete variable domain reads GAGVSQSPSNKVTEKGKDVELRCDPISGHTALYWYRQSLGQGLEFLIYFQGNSAPDKSGLPSDRFSAERTGGSVSTLTIQRTQQEDSAVYLCASSFDYLKGSQYFGPGTRLLVL.

The chain is built from TRBV27 and TRBJ2-5; D uncertain. The germline CDR1 and CDR2 sequences are MNHEY and SMNVEV (reference sequence). Trimming pared 0 bases from V and 3 bases from J, leaving 5 bases between. The CDR3 contains 13 residues. The CDR3, as DNA: TGTGCCAGCAGTTTATCGACGGAAGAGACCCAGTACTTC. This sequence encodes CASSLSTEETQYF.

This clone has ten or more counts. This same CDR3 is encoded by further DNA sequences in the sample. The gene calls are TRBV18 and TRBJ1-1; D remains unclear. V was cut by 2 bases and J by 3 bases, with 7 bases left in between. This CDR3 is built from 13 residues. CDR1 and CDR2 from the germline V gene are KGHSH and LQKENI. The CDR3 region is CASSPIGDTEAFF. The CDR3 DNA reads TGTGCCAGCTCACCAATTGGGGACACTGAAGCTTTCTTT.

This clone showed up just once. The chain links TRBV9 to TRBJ2-5; TRBD1 is a possible D gene (6 bases). Germline V gives CDR1 SGDLS, CDR2 YYNGEE. The CDR3 length is 14 residues. Trimming took off 2 bases at V and 0 bases at J, with 8 bases between the two ends. CDR3 sequence: CASSVGDNQETQYF. In DNA form, the CDR3 reads TGTGCCAGCAGCGTGGGGGACAACCAAGAGACCCAGTACTTC.

The chain uses TRBV7-9 and TRBJ1-1; 9 bases match TRBD1. The CDR3 sequence is 15 residues long. Trimming removed 5 bases from V and 3 bases from J; junction bases left unmatched: 7. In germline, CDR1 is SEHNR, CDR2 FQNEAQ (reference sequence). CDR3 DNA: TGTGCCAGCAGCCCGGGACAGGGACGGGACACTGAAGCTTTCTTT. Amino acids: CASSPGQGRDTEAFF.

The CDR3 sequence: CASSADRGLAKNIQYF. Written as DNA, the CDR3 is TGTGCCAGCAGTGCGGACAGGGGTCTAGCCAAAAACATTCAGTACTTC. The chain employs TRBV2 and TRBJ2-4, with 9 bases fitting TRBD1. The CDR3 contains 16 residues. The trim removed 4 bases at V and 0 bases at J, leaving 4 bases unmatched. Germline lookup yields CDR1 SNHLY and CDR2 FYNNEI.

V gene TRBV30 combines with J gene TRBJ1-4; the D is unclear. Germline CDR1 GTSNPN, CDR2 SVGIG (reference sequence). V was cut by 5 bases and J by 11 bases, with 21 bases left in between. This CDR3 region has 14 residues. The chain's CDR3 is CAWLPDTRLSKLFF. The DNA for the CDR3 is TGTGCCTGGCTCCCCGACACCCGATTAAGTAAACTGTTTTTT. Together with reference TRBV30 and TRBJ1-4, the CDR3 gives the full variable domain: SQTIHQWPATLVQPVGSPLSLECTVEGTSNPNLYWYRQAAGRGLQLLFYSVGIGQISSEVPQNLSASRPQDRQFILSSKKLLLSDSGFYLCAWLPDTRLSKLFFGSGTQLSVL.

The chain uses TRBV30 and TRBJ1-3; D is undetermined. The CDR3 contains 13 residues. CDR1 is GTSNPN and CDR2 is SVGIG in the germline V gene (reference sequence). The V and J ends lost 3 bases and 1 base respectively, with 7 bases between them. The CDR3 here is CAWSLGSGNTIYF. The DNA for the CDR3 is TGTGCCTGGAGCCTGGGGTCTGGAAACACCATATATTTT.

The J gene is TRBJ2-3, the V gene TRBV2; unclear D gene. The CDR3 loop spans 15 amino acids. Germline CDR1 is SNHLY and CDR2 is FYNNEI. V shed 2 bases and J shed 2 bases, with 11 bases lying between them. Here the CDR3 reads CASSEFRLFTDTQYF. The DNA of the CDR3 is TGTGCCAGCAGTGAATTTAGGCTATTCACAGATACGCAGTATTTT.